A single sample gave rise to the 2 T cell receptor beta chains below, sequenced in a study of shared clonotypes between healthy human individuals. Measured with immunoSEQ multiplex PCR; TCRdb has only the in-frame clones, and not every one. The sample has about 2 million clones, 85% to 95% seen once. Input material: naive CD4+ T cells sorted from blood. The subset denotes: CD45RA+ positively selected. Receptors were obtained from a man younger than 30 in good health.

This clone came up once. The chain recombines TRBV6-6 with TRBJ2-7; 12 bases are a match to TRBD2. The CDR3 contains 15 residues. V was pared by 6 bases and J by 6 bases, with 9 bases of the junction left unmatched. Germline V gene sequence: CDR1 MNHNY, CDR2 SVGAGI (reference sequence). The CDR3 loop reads CASSQTSGRRTEQYF. CDR3 nucleotide sequence: TGTGCCAGCAGCCAAACTAGCGGGAGGCGAACCGAGCAGTACTTC.

The chain is built from TRBV10-3 and TRBJ1-3, with D uncertain. This CDR3 is 15 amino acids long. Germline lookup yields CDR1 ENHRY and CDR2 SYGVKD. Deletions cut 6 bases from V and 3 bases from J, with 15 bases between. The DNA of the CDR3 is TGTGCCATCAGAGCGTCGGGGTCTGGTGGAAACACCATATATTTT. This translates into CAIRASGSGGNTIYF.